Listed here are 9 T cell receptor beta chains from one sample, sequenced in a study of T-cell memory formation after mild COVID-19. TCRdb re-analysed the 5' RACE reads in MiXCR, keeping a single row per CDR3 protein. The repertoire holds under 550,000 distinct CDR3 sequences, with roughly 20% as singletons. The sequencing sample was made of PBMCs or a T cell subset sorted from them (not recorded which). These receptors originate from an adult woman who had mild COVID-19 (a few samples of this study predate the infection). Cell type and time point are not known.

V usage is TRBV7-6 and J usage is TRBJ2-5; 10 nucleotides agree with TRBD2. The CDR3 spans 17 residues. Trimming cost V 1 base and J 4 bases; bases outside gene matches: 9. Germline V lookup: CDR1 SGHVS, CDR2 FNYEAQ. CDR3 protein: CASSLEILAGSRETQYF. The CDR3 DNA reads TGTGCCAGCAGCTTAGAGATACTAGCGGGGAGCAGAGAGACCCAGTACTTC.

V is TRBV5-1 and J is TRBJ2-3; TRBD2 is a possible D gene (5 bases). The V gene lost 4 bases and the J gene lost 2 bases, with 14 bases spanning the gap. CDR1 is SGHRS and CDR2 is YFSETQ in the germline V gene. The CDR3 spans 15 residues. CDR3 loop: CASSPKSGYTDTQYF. The CDR3 DNA reads TGCGCCAGCAGCCCAAAGAGCGGTTACACAGATACGCAGTATTTT.

This clonotype was detected only a few times. This rearrangement joins TRBV13 to TRBJ2-5; TRBD2 matches at 10 bases. Germline CDR1 is PRHDT and CDR2 is FYEKMQ (reference sequence). The CDR3 sequence is 16 residues long. With V trimmed by 5 bases and J by 4 bases, 10 bases remained unmatched. This chain's CDR3 is CASSTEGLARRETQYF. Here the CDR3 DNA reads TGTGCCAGCAGCACCGAGGGACTAGCGAGGCGAGAGACCCAGTACTTC.

The table lists this clonotype with many counts. The chain links TRBV9 to TRBJ2-7; tentatively, D is TRBD1 (6 bases). Germline assignment: CDR1 SGDLS and CDR2 YYNGEE. With 0 bases removed from V and 1 base from J, the gap between germline ends came to 17 bases. The CDR3 length is 17 residues. The CDR3 DNA is TGTGCCAGCAGCGTAGGTGCAGGGGACAAATCTTCCTACGAGCAGTACTTC. Residues: CASSVGAGDKSSYEQYF.

The chain recombines TRBV19 with TRBJ1-6, with D possibly matching TRBD1 (6 bases). With 6 bases removed from V and 9 bases from J, the gap between germline ends came to 18 bases. The CDR3 sequence is 15 residues long. Germline CDR1 and CDR2: LNHDA and SQIVND (reference sequence). CDR3 in DNA: TGTGCCAGTAGCCACCACACAGGGTTGACTTCACCCCTCCACTTT. Translating it yields CASSHHTGLTSPLHF.

The J gene is TRBJ1-4, the V gene TRBV18, with D unclear. Germline CDR1 KGHSH, CDR2 LQKENI. CDR3 length equals 14 residues. Between the trimmed V and J ends, which lost 3 bases and 4 bases, there was a span of 9 bases. The CDR3 nucleotides read TGTGCCAGCTCACCGACGCAGGTTAATGAAAAACTGTTTTTT. Translated, it gives CASSPTQVNEKLFF.

A few counts support this clonotype. The genes are TRBV5-1 and TRBJ2-7, with TRBD2 matching over 8 bases. Looked up from germline, CDR1 is SGHRS and CDR2 is YFSETQ. The V and J ends lost 2 bases and 3 bases, in that order; junction bases with no gene match: 7. CDR3 length: 15 amino acids. Here the CDR3 reads CASSLTLAGGYEQYF. Here the CDR3 DNA reads TGCGCCAGCAGCTTAACTCTCGCGGGGGGCTACGAGCAGTACTTC.

This clonotype was detected a few times. The CDR3 reads CSASRGGQETQYF. CDR3 DNA: TGCAGTGCTTCGAGAGGTGGCCAAGAGACCCAGTACTTC. The chain couples TRBV20-1 to TRBJ2-5; D call uncertain. V lost 5 bases, J lost 1 base, and 11 bases lay in between. The CDR3 loop spans 13 amino acids. Per the germline V gene, CDR1 is DFQATT and CDR2 is SNEGSKA (reference sequence).

The chain uses TRBV24-1 and TRBJ2-3; possibly TRBD2 for D (5 bases). Looked up from germline, CDR1 is KGHDR and CDR2 is SFDVKD. Deletions cut 6 bases from V and 1 base from J, with 13 bases between. The CDR3 totals 15 residues. Here the CDR3 reads CATSRKGSGTDTQYF. The DNA for the CDR3 is TGTGCCACCAGTAGAAAAGGTAGCGGCACAGATACGCAGTATTTT.